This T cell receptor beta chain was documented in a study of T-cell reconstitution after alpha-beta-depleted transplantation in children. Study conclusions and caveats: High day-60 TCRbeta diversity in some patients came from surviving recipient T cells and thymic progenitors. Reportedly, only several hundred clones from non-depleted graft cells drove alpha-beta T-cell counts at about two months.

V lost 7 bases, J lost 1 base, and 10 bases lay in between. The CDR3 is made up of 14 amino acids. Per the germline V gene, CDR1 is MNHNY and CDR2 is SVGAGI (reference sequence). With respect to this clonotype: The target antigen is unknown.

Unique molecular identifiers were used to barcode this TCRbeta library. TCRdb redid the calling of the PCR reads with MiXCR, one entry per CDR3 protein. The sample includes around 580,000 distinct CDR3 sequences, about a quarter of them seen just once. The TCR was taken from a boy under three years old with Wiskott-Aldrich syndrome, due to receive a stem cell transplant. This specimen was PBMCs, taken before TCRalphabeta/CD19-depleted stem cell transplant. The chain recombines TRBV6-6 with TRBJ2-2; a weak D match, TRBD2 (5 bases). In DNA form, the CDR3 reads TGTGCCAGCATGAGGGCCTGGAACACCGGGGAGCTGTTTTTT. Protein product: CASMRAWNTGELFF.